This T cell receptor beta chain is from a study of Ad26.COV2.S vaccination and SARS-CoV-2 variants. Looking at the study overall: Dosing was one shot or two shots 56 days apart.

CDR3 length: 14 amino acids. V lost 0 bases to trimming and J lost 5 bases, with 5 bases between them. Looked up from germline, CDR1 is WNHNN and CDR2 is SYGVQD (reference sequence). Sample treatment: around 19 received Ad26.COV2.S at low or high dose, single or two shots; five or six received placebo; per-sample allocation not given. Specimen acquisition occurred on day 63 following the initial vaccine or placebo injection. In the vaccine, an Ad26 vector expressed the SARS-CoV-2 spike of the Wuhan strain. Study-level points and caveats: Measurements of TCR breadth and depth may have given underestimates of the total T cell responses. Breadth, reportedly substantial, characterized the spike-specific CD8+ and CD4+ T cell responses after vaccination.

As regards this clone: Its antigen is currently unknown.

Assay used: immunoSEQ multiplex PCR; TCRdb lists only in-frame clones, some missing. The sample lists roughly 500,000 clones, 87% occurring once. The input for sequencing was peripheral blood, taken in a trial of Ad26.COV2.S vaccine versus placebo. V usage is TRBV10-1 and J usage is TRBJ1-6, with D unresolved. The sequence was collected from a person between 18 and 59 years old who received the Ad26.COV2.S COVID-19 vaccine or a placebo. In DNA form, the CDR3 reads TGCGCCAGCAGTGAGTCGCCCCATAATTCACCCCTCCACTTT. Protein product: CASSESPHNSPLHF.